This TCR beta chain originates from a study of T cells in Graves' hyperthyroidism and ophthalmopathy. Overall study: Pretreatment peripheral blood was obtained at initial diagnosis. Broader study findings: Expanded thyroid clonotypes (above 0.001) were mostly also found in blood.

With duration under 3 months, ophthalmopathy was active: Clinical Activity Score at least 3, NOSPECS at least 4. PBMCs stemmed from approximately 10 ml fresh peripheral blood. Researchers took RNA transcripts and amplified the TCR beta CDR3 regions from them. The TCR CDR3 first-round RT-PCR relied on the HTBI primer set. TCRdb reprocessed the multiplex PCR reads via MiXCR and lists one record per CDR3 protein. Of 530,000 or so distinct CDR3 sequences listed, around a quarter were seen once; the top ten hold around 11%. This clonotype was detected many times. No antigen is known for it. The V gene lost 6 bases and the J gene lost 5 bases, with 10 bases spanning the gap. The CDR3 contains 12 residues.

The receptor was isolated from a woman between 25 and 40 years old with Graves' ophthalmopathy. Sequencing used blood. The chain uses TRBV12-3 or TRBV12-4 and TRBJ2-5, with D possibly called TRBD1 or TRBD2 (5 bases each). In DNA, the CDR3 is TGTGCCAGCAGACCGGGACGGGAGACCCAGTACTTC. Protein product: CASRPGRETQYF.